This TCR beta chain emerged from a study of T cell responses to AZD1222 COVID-19 vaccine. Sequenced by immunoSEQ multiplex PCR; TCRdb stores in-frame clones only, minus some. Here the sample spans about 150,000 clones, around 91% being singletons. The CDR3 consists of 16 residues. V was shortened by 0 bases and J by 4 bases, with 16 bases between the two germline ends. Germline V lookup: CDR1 SGHDN, CDR2 FVKESK. The chain has TRBV14 and TRBJ2-7; D unclear. This clonotype was obtained from an adult who received the AZD1222 COVID-19 vaccine. This material consisted of peripheral blood, taken 28 days after the second AZD1222 dose. Here the CDR3 DNA reads TGTGCCAGCAGCCAAGATCCTAGGCAGGCGAGTTACGAGCAGTACTTC. Residues: CASSQDPRQASYEQYF.